The 31 T cell receptor beta chains reported below all come from one sample, sequenced in a study of preoperative IRX-2 immunotherapy in early breast cancer. Treatment defined: preoperative locoregional IRX-2 cytokine immunotherapy. Assay used: immunoSEQ multiplex PCR; TCRdb lists only in-frame clones, some missing. The sample contains under 35,000 clones, 65% to 85% of which appear only once. Sampling took place from a patient treated with IRX-2 immunotherapy. The receptors were sampled from a human donor with breast cancer.

This clone was detected only a few times. This rearrangement joins TRBV11-3 to TRBJ2-5; no reliable D call. CDR1 is SGHNT, CDR2 YENEEA, per germline. V was shortened by 7 bases and J by 0 bases, with 15 bases between the two germline ends. This CDR3 region has 15 residues. The CDR3 sequence: CASTKTDRNQETQYF. CDR3 DNA sequence: TGTGCCAGCACCAAAACCGACCGAAACCAAGAGACCCAGTACTTC.

The rearrangement uses TRBV11-3 and TRBJ2-2; no clear D. CDR3 size: 15 residues. V was shortened by 4 bases and J by 4 bases, with 13 bases between the two germline ends. Per the germline V gene, CDR1 is SGHNT and CDR2 is YENEEA. The DNA for the CDR3 is TGTGCCAGCAGCTCAAGTCTCCGGTCCACCGGGGAGCTGTTTTTT. It is translated as CASSSSLRSTGELFF.

The J gene is TRBJ2-3, the V gene TRBV28, with D perhaps TRBD1 (5 bases). The V end lost 2 bases, the J end lost 0 bases, and 15 bases lay between the germline ends. The germline V gene encodes CDR1 MDHEN and CDR2 SYDVKM. The CDR3 has 17 residues. CDR3 DNA: TGTGCCAGCAGTTTAGGCCCAGGGATAAGAAGCACAGATACGCAGTATTTT. Encoded protein: CASSLGPGIRSTDTQYF. Full variable domain (missing parts from reference TRBV28 and TRBJ2-3): DVKVTQSSRYLVKRTGEKVFLECVQDMDHENMFWYRQDPGLGLRLIYFSYDVKMKEKGDIPEGYSVSREKKERFSLILESASTNQTSMYLCASSLGPGIRSTDTQYFGPGTRLTVL.

The CDR3 DNA follows: TGCGCCAGCAGGCGGAGGGGCGGGGGGACAAGCTCCTACGAGCAGTACTTC. Amino acids: CASRRRGGGTSSYEQYF. The chain uses TRBV5-1 and TRBJ2-7; TRBD2 matches at 8 bases. The germline gives CDR1 SGHRS, CDR2 YFSETQ. This CDR3 region has 17 residues. V shed 5 bases and J 0 bases; nucleotides not matched to a gene: 13. Variable domain in full (rest from reference TRBV5-1 and TRBJ2-7): KAGVTQTPRYLIKTRGQQVTLSCSPISGHRSVSWYQQTPGQGLQFLFEYFSETQRNKGNFPGRFSGRQFSNSRSEMNVSTLELGDSALYLCASRRRGGGTSSYEQYFGPGTRLTVT.

The chain is built from TRBV4-1 and TRBJ1-6; 7 bases agree with TRBD1. The CDR3 is made up of 17 amino acids. Trimming cost V 0 bases and J 2 bases; bases outside gene matches: 4. Per germline, CDR1 MGHRA and CDR2 YSYEKL. In nucleotides, the CDR3 is TGCGCCAGCAGCCAAGAGCAGGGGGGCACCTATAATTCACCCCTCCACTTT. It is translated as CASSQEQGGTYNSPLHF.

V is TRBV11-3 and J is TRBJ1-5, with D possibly being TRBD1 (5 bases). CDR1 and CDR2 (germline): SGHNT, YENEEA. The CDR3 totals 17 residues. Trimming took 3 bases from V and 0 from J, leaving 15 bases between them. Written as DNA, the CDR3 is TGTGCCAGCAGCTTCTACCGACAGCCTTATAGCAATCAGCCCCAGCATTTT. Translated: CASSFYRQPYSNQPQHF.

The chain uses TRBV6-8 and TRBJ1-5, with D maybe TRBD1 (6 bases). The length of the CDR3 is 14 residues. Trimming took 6 bases from V and 4 from J, leaving 13 bases between them. Looked up from germline, CDR1 is MNHGY and CDR2 is SAAAGT. DNA for the CDR3: TGTGCCAGCAGCTTAGGGGGAAATAATCAGCCCCAGCATTTT. Protein: CASSLGGNNQPQHF.

The chain joins TRBV6-8 to TRBJ2-7; 10 bases are shared with TRBD1. The CDR3 runs to 13 residues. Per germline, CDR1 MNHGY and CDR2 SAAAGT. V trimming: 5 bases; J trimming: 7 bases; junction bases outside the gene matches: 5. The CDR3 sequence: CASSRGQGKEQYF. CDR3 nucleotides: TGTGCCAGCAGTAGGGGACAGGGGAAAGAGCAGTACTTC.

This chain connects TRBV11-3 to TRBJ1-6; D may be TRBD1 (5 bases). Trimming removed 5 bases from V and 3 bases from J, with 14 bases in between. CDR1 SGHNT and CDR2 YENEEA come from the germline V gene. The CDR3 runs 16 residues. In DNA, the CDR3 is TGTGCCAGCAGCCCGTCGGGGCAGATCTATAATTCACCCCTCCACTTT. Translating it yields CASSPSGQIYNSPLHF.

This chain connects TRBV19 to TRBJ2-3; either TRBD1 or TRBD2 may supply D (6 bases each). Germline V gene lookup returns CDR1 LNHDA and CDR2 SQIVND (reference sequence). Between the trimmed V and J ends, which lost 6 bases and 4 bases, there was a span of 14 bases. The CDR3 runs 14 residues. This CDR3 is CASSTTGGPDTQYF. The CDR3 nucleotides read TGTGCCAGTAGCACGACAGGAGGGCCAGATACGCAGTATTTT.

The chain couples TRBV15 to TRBJ1-4; D is ambiguous. The CDR3 has 14 residues. Germline V gene data show CDR1 as LNHNV and CDR2 as YYDKDF (reference sequence). V lost 4 bases, J lost 3 bases, and 9 bases lay in between. This CDR3 is CATSKEWSNEKLFF. CDR3 nucleotides: TGTGCCACCAGCAAGGAGTGGTCTAATGAAAAACTGTTTTTT.

The gene calls are TRBV19 and TRBJ2-6, with D perhaps assigned TRBD1 or TRBD2 (6 bases each). CDR1 and CDR2 from the germline V gene are LNHDA and SQIVND (reference sequence). V was trimmed by 4 bases and J by 11 bases, leaving 12 bases between them. The CDR3 loop spans 13 amino acids. The CDR3 reads CASSNTGTHVLTF. The CDR3, as DNA: TGTGCCAGTAGTAATACAGGGACTCACGTCCTGACTTTC. Using reference TRBV19 and TRBJ2-6 for the parts outside the CDR3, the full variable domain is DGGITQSPKYLFRKEGQNVTLSCEQNLNHDAMYWYRQDPGQGLRLIYYSQIVNDFQKGDIAEGYSVSREKKESFPLTVTSAQKNPTAFYLCASSNTGTHVLTFGAGSRLTVL.

The rearrangement joins TRBV5-1 to TRBJ1-5; D is possibly TRBD1 (6 bases). There are 14 residues in the CDR3. Germline CDR1 SGHRS, CDR2 YFSETQ. V gave up 0 bases and J gave up 8 bases, with 12 bases separating them. The CDR3 is CASSLEGGAEPQHF. The CDR3 DNA reads as TGCGCCAGCAGCTTGGAGGGGGGAGCGGAGCCCCAGCATTTT.

A note on this clone: The junction shows a germline mismatch at one end, possibly a read error. CDR3 sequence (DNA): TGTGCCATCAGTTTCGCTCAAGAGACCCAGTACTTC. Encoded protein: CAISFAQETQYF. V is TRBV6-8 and J is TRBJ2-5; unclear D gene. The CDR3 spans 12 residues. The V gene's germline CDR1 is MNHGY and CDR2 SAAAGT.

This sequence joins TRBV11-3 and TRBJ2-2; 7 bases agree with TRBD2. Germline V gene sequence: CDR1 SGHNT, CDR2 YENEEA. Losses at the gene ends were 2 bases for V and 5 bases for J; bases not matched to a gene: 5. The CDR3 sequence is 15 residues long. The CDR3 protein is CASSLSGTTTGELFF. As DNA, the CDR3 is TGTGCCAGCAGCTTATCCGGGACTACGACCGGGGAGCTGTTTTTT.

This clone was found once. The genes are TRBV23-1 and TRBJ2-1; tentative D call: TRBD1 (5 bases). TRBV23-1 is noted as an ORF with a role that remains uncertain. This CDR3 is built from 15 residues. V was trimmed by 6 bases and J by 8 bases, leaving 20 bases between them. The CDR3 sequence is CASSLSPRVVDEQFF. CDR3 bases: TGCGCCAGCAGCCTCTCTCCCAGGGTAGTGGATGAGCAGTTCTTC.

This rearrangement joins TRBV7-5 to TRBJ2-5; whether TRBD2, the table's D call, matches the DNA was not checked. TRBV7-5 is marked as a pseudogene. The CDR3 consists of 16 residues. In DNA, the CDR3 is TGTGCCAGCAGCTTGGGGCTAGCGGGTTCTCAAGAGACCCAGTACTTC. It translates to CASSLGLAGSQETQYF.

This clone appeared once. The rearrangement joins TRBV6-4 to TRBJ2-7; D remains unclear. The CDR3 runs to 11 residues. CDR1 MRHNA and CDR2 SNTAGT come from the germline V gene. V gave up 8 bases and J gave up 5 bases, with 10 bases separating them. CDR3 residues: CASCGGHEQYF. The CDR3 coding sequence is TGTGCCAGCTGTGGTGGGCACGAGCAGTACTTC.

The V call is TRBV7-2, the J call TRBJ2-6, with D unclear. Germline V gene lookup returns CDR1 SGHTA and CDR2 FQGNSA. The length of the CDR3 is 15 residues. The V and J ends lost 1 base and 4 bases respectively, with 8 bases between them. The CDR3 DNA follows: TGTGCCAGCAGCTTAGGAATCTCCGGGGCCAACGTCCTGACTTTC. Protein product: CASSLGISGANVLTF.

CDR3 nucleotides: TGTGCCAGCAGCCGCAGGGACAGAGGGACGTACGAGCAGTACTTC. Protein: CASSRRDRGTYEQYF. This chain uses TRBV7-1 with TRBJ2-7, with 7 bases that match TRBD1. TRBV7-1 is placed among ORFs of uncertain function. The length of the CDR3 is 15 residues. Trimming took 5 bases from V and 4 from J; bases not matched to a gene: 11.

The rearrangement joins TRBV1 to TRBJ2-5; TRBD2, the D gene given by the table, was not confirmed from the DNA. TRBV1 is designated a pseudogene. CDR3 length equals 18 residues. CDR3 region: CASSQDTSGGYSGETQYF. As DNA, the CDR3 is TGCGCCAGCAGCCAAGATACTTCGGGGGGCTACAGCGGAGAGACCCAGTACTTC.

This clone is a singleton in its sample. The J gene is TRBJ2-5, the V gene TRBV6-8; 10 positions match TRBD2. This CDR3 has 19 amino acids. After removal of 0 bases from V and 3 bases from J, the junction contained 13 bases not matched to a gene. CDR1 and CDR2 from the germline V gene are MNHGY and SAAAGT. CDR3 loop: CASSYSKFSGGRWEETQYF. CDR3 sequence (DNA): TGTGCCAGCAGTTACTCGAAGTTTAGCGGGGGGCGGTGGGAAGAGACCCAGTACTTC.

CDR3 protein: CASSPSSEAGELFF. CDR3 nucleotides: TGTGCCAGCTCACCCAGTTCTGAGGCCGGGGAGCTGTTTTTT. The chain links TRBV18 to TRBJ2-2, with unresolved D. The germline V gene has CDR1 KGHSH and CDR2 LQKENI. V shed 3 bases and J shed 6 bases, with 11 bases lying between them. The CDR3 spans 14 residues.

V and J are TRBV11-3 and TRBJ2-7, with no clear D. V dropped 3 bases and J dropped 2 bases, with 11 bases sitting between them. Germline-derived CDR1 and CDR2 are SGHNT and YENEEA. The CDR3 covers 14 residues. CDR3 sequence reads: CASSFVSGPYEQYF. The CDR3, as DNA: TGTGCCAGCAGCTTTGTATCTGGACCCTACGAGCAGTACTTC.

The V call is TRBV6-8, the J call TRBJ2-4; tentatively, D is TRBD1 or TRBD2 (6 bases each). The germline V gene has CDR1 MNHGY and CDR2 SAAAGT. Deletions cut 0 bases from V and 8 bases from J, with 14 bases between. The length of the CDR3 is 15 residues. CDR3 in amino acids: CASSYSPGAGYIQYF. CDR3 nucleotides: TGTGCCAGCAGTTACTCCCCAGGGGCGGGATACATTCAGTACTTC.

The V and J genes are TRBV19 and TRBJ1-2, with no clear D. The CDR3 length is 16 residues. Trimming cost V 10 bases and J 6 bases, with 27 bases left between them. Germline V gene sequence: CDR1 LNHDA, CDR2 SQIVND (reference sequence). This CDR3 reads CATRSVFTRQFNGYTF. Here the CDR3 DNA reads TGTGCCACCAGATCAGTATTCACCCGCCAATTTAATGGCTACACCTTC.

This chain connects TRBV11-3 to TRBJ1-1, with unresolved D. Germline V gene data show CDR1 as SGHNT and CDR2 as YENEEA. The CDR3 length is 15 residues. V lost 1 base and J lost 3, with 12 bases in between. CDR3 in DNA: TGTGCCAGCAGCTTAGTAGGAGGGTTCGACACTGAAGCTTTCTTT. This gives the protein CASSLVGGFDTEAFF.

This chain links TRBV10-3 with TRBJ2-6, with TRBD2 as a possible D gene (6 bases). CDR1 is ENHRY and CDR2 is SYGVKD in the germline V gene. The CDR3 length is 19 residues. V lost 0 bases and J 0 bases, leaving 15 bases between the germline ends. This CDR3 reads CAISESVASARSGANVLTF. In DNA form, the CDR3 reads TGTGCCATCAGTGAGTCTGTGGCTAGCGCCCGCTCTGGGGCCAACGTCCTGACTTTC.

The chain links TRBV29-1 to TRBJ2-5; no clear D gene. Trimming took 4 bases from V and 5 from J, leaving 11 bases between them. CDR1 SQVTM and CDR2 ANQGSEA come from the germline V gene. The CDR3 has 12 amino acids. The CDR3 coding sequence is TGCAGCGTTGGTTTGCTGGGGGAGACCCAGTACTTC. Translation gives CSVGLLGETQYF. Full variable domain (remainder filled in from reference TRBV29-1 and TRBJ2-5): SAVISQKPSRDICQRGTSLTIQCQVDSQVTMMFWYRQQPGQSLTLIATANQGSEATYESGFVIDKFPISRPNLTFSTLTVSNMSPEDSSIYLCSVGLLGETQYFGPGTRLLVL.

The chain employs TRBV11-3 and TRBJ1-3, with D perhaps matching TRBD1 (5 bases). This CDR3 is 14 amino acids long. Germline CDR1 is SGHNT and CDR2 is YENEEA. V gave up 3 bases and J gave up 3 bases, with 9 bases separating them. CDR3 in amino acids: CASSLAGFGNTIYF. As DNA, the CDR3 is TGTGCCAGCAGCTTGGCAGGGTTTGGAAACACCATATATTTT.

This chain links TRBV15 with TRBJ2-2; TRBD1 aligns across 10 bases. Trimming at V came to 0 bases and at J to 7 bases, leaving 11 bases not matched to a gene. Germline V lookup: CDR1 LNHNV, CDR2 YYDKDF (reference sequence). The CDR3 extends over 18 amino acids. This CDR3 reads CATSRDRWDRGWYGELFF. CDR3 DNA sequence: TGTGCCACCAGCAGAGATAGATGGGACAGGGGATGGTACGGGGAGCTGTTTTTT.